This T cell receptor (beta chain) came from a study of blood T cells in healthy people across ages. For the second PCR, which ran for about 6 to 11 cycles, a sample-barcoded 5' primer and a J-beta primer mix were used. A template-switch adaptor that had 12 random nucleotides put a tag on each cDNA molecule. From the 5' RACE reads, TCRdb called clonotypes with MiXCR, one entry per CDR3 protein. The table lists over 1,500,000 distinct CDR3 sequences, more than 35% of them singletons. With regard to this clonotype: As yet, its antigen is unknown.

The CDR3 extends over 17 amino acids. V was pared by 7 bases and J by 0 bases, with 16 bases between. Germline values: CDR1 MNHNS, CDR2 SASEGT. Study outcomes and limitations: A conclusive naive versus antigen-experienced comparison was prevented by the unsorted PBMCs. Observed TCR beta diversity showed a strong correlation with the percentage of naive T cells as measured by flow cytometry. The authors considered diversity estimates from one million T cells to be underestimates.

The receptor's source is a human donor in good health. V gene TRBV6-1 combines with J gene TRBJ1-6; a weak D match, TRBD1 (5 bases). The source material was blood. CDR3 DNA sequence: TGTGCCAGCATTCGGGACCGCGATAGCTCCTATAATTCACCCCTCCACTTT. Translating it yields CASIRDRDSSYNSPLHF.